Listed below are T cell receptor beta chains from one sample, sequenced in a study of cytomegalovirus exposure and HLA in healthy donors. Clones were read by immunoSEQ multiplex PCR, and TCRdb kept only the in-frame ones, dropping some. The sample yields about 200,000 clones, roughly four fifths seen once. Sequenced: PBMCs. The receptor set was obtained from a boy younger than 10 in good health and CMV-seronegative. Both conserved end residues are part of each CDR3. D genes are given only for firm matches. Not all rows give a size; the values are once, few, many and, for expanded clones, a class.

d_gene,j_gene,v_gene,abundance,CDR3aa,CDR3nt
.,TRBJ2-3,TRBV10-3,.,CAISGGPERGSTDTQYF,TGTGCCATCAGTGGGGGGCCGGAGCGGGGAAGCACAGATACGCAGTATTTT
.,TRBJ1-1,TRBV4-3,.,CASSQDRHDPLKNTEAFF,TGCGCCAGCAGCCAAGACCGACACGACCCCCTAAAGAACACTGAAGCTTTCTTT
TRBD1,TRBJ1-2,TRBV7-8,.,CASSFDRGTYGYTF,TGTGCCAGCAGCTTCGACAGGGGGACCTATGGCTACACCTTC
TRBD2,TRBJ2-3,TRBV4-3,few,CASSQVSGGAPSTDTQYF,TGCGCCAGCAGCCAAGTTAGCGGGGGGGCCCCTAGCACAGATACGCAGTATTTT
TRBD2,TRBJ2-1,TRBV6-5,.,CASSRAGISYNEQFF,TGTGCCAGCAGTCGAGCGGGGATTTCCTACAATGAGCAGTTCTTC
.,TRBJ1-3,TRBV6-6,once,CASSPGTSGNTIYF,TGTGCCAGCAGCCCAGGGACATCTGGAAACACCATATATTTT
TRBD2,TRBJ2-3,TRBV5-4,.,CASSPLGVPAGTDTQYF,TGTGCCAGCAGCCCCTTAGGGGTTCCAGCGGGGACAGATACGCAGTATTTT
TRBD1,TRBJ1-5,TRBV7-6,.,CASSPFRARGLPQHF,TGTGCCAGCAGCCCATTTAGGGCCAGGGGGCTCCCCCAGCATTTT
.,TRBJ2-5,TRBV5-6,.,CASSLSLAETQYF,TGTGCCAGCAGCTTGAGCCTAGCAGAGACCCAGTACTTC
.,TRBJ1-1,TRBV19,.,CASSVAGFRSNTEAFF,TGTGCCAGTAGTGTCGCCGGGTTTCGGAGCAACACTGAAGCTTTCTTT
.,TRBJ1-6,TRBV19,.,CASSMGPSYNSPLHF,TGTGCCAGTAGTATGGGGCCCTCCTATAATTCACCCCTCCACTTT
TRBD2,TRBJ2-2,TRBV7-9,once,CASSQLRGGDYAGELFF,TGTGCCAGCAGCCAGCTGCGGGGGGGCGATTATGCCGGGGAGCTGTTTTTT
.,TRBJ1-1,TRBV20-1,.,CSALKTEEAFF,TGCAGTGCTCTCAAGACTGAAGAAGCTTTCTTT
TRBD1,TRBJ1-5,TRBV6-1,.,CASSPQGANGQPQHF,TGTGCCAGCAGTCCACAGGGGGCGAACGGGCAGCCCCAGCATTTT
.,TRBJ1-4,TRBV7-9,once,CASSLRGSRGHEKLFF,TGTGCCAGCAGCTTACGGGGGTCAAGAGGGCATGAAAAACTGTTTTTT
.,TRBJ1-2,TRBV27,.,CASSLGGGGNYGYTF,TGTGCCAGCAGTTTAGGGGGTGGGGGCAACTATGGCTACACCTTC
.,TRBJ2-2,TRBV5-8,.,CASRLRGTGELFF,TGTGCCAGCAGGTTACGGGGCACCGGGGAGCTGTTTTTT
TRBD1,TRBJ1-2,TRBV19,.,CASSIGTGGYTF,TGTGCCAGTAGTATAGGGACAGGCGGCTACACCTTC
.,TRBJ2-5,TRBV9,once,CASSEGDWPETQYF,TGTGCCAGCAGCGAAGGGGACTGGCCAGAGACCCAGTACTTC
TRBD1,TRBJ1-1,TRBV19,once,CASSFADRGATEAFF,TGTGCCAGTAGTTTTGCCGACAGGGGAGCCACTGAAGCTTTCTTT
.,TRBJ2-5,TRBV6-7,few,CASSYPPRRPPRETQYF,TGTGCCAGCAGTTACCCACCGAGGAGGCCACCGAGGGAGACCCAGTACTTC
.,TRBJ1-6,TRBV6-6,.,CASSYSQGLGSPLHF,TGTGCCAGCAGTTACTCCCAGGGATTAGGGTCACCCCTCCACTTT
TRBD1,TRBJ1-1,TRBV5-1,.,CASSLGQGEAFF,TGCGCCAGCAGCTTGGGACAGGGTGAAGCTTTCTTT
.,TRBJ1-1,TRBV5-1,.,CASSSQGVHTEAFF,TGCGCCAGCAGCTCACAGGGTGTGCACACTGAAGCTTTCTTT
.,TRBJ2-7,TRBV2,.,CASTDSRGEQYF,TGTGCCAGCACCGACTCTCGGGGGGAGCAGTACTTC
TRBD2,TRBJ2-3,TRBV4-3,.,CASSQTNPGLAGGDSTDTQYF,TGCGCCAGCAGCCAAACAAACCCGGGACTAGCGGGGGGAGATAGCACAGATACGCAGTATTTT
.,TRBJ1-5,TRBV28,.,CASGRDGRGGNQPQHF,TGTGCCAGCGGCAGGGACGGAAGAGGGGGAAACCAGCCCCAGCATTTT
.,TRBJ1-2,TRBV7-8,.,CASSLDLGRGSANYGYTF,TGTGCCAGCAGCTTAGACTTGGGCAGGGGATCGGCTAACTATGGCTACACCTTC